Described below is a single TCR beta chain sequence and its context. This clonotype was counted many times. The antigen it binds to is not known. Sequence at one end of the junction differs from germline and may be a read error. Donors were approximately 42 systemically healthy Caucasian individuals from Russia aged 6 to 90 years. Each donor gave ten milliliters of peripheral blood, collected into EDTA-treated Vacutainer tubes. Ficoll-Paque density-gradient centrifugation was used to isolate PBMCs, with at least 6.5 million per sample. Total RNA was extracted from PBMCs with Trizol reagent, with at least 5.5 micrograms obtained per sample. The percentages of naive CD45RAhigh/CD27high T cells were determined by flow cytometry on a PBMC aliquot from every donor. These data come from a study of blood T cells in healthy people across ages (dated by TCRdb to between 2015 and 2017). At the level of the whole study: In model experiments, roughly one uniquely barcoded TCR beta cDNA molecule per two T cells was captured by template switching. For two donors (one aged 18 to 30 and one aged 80 or older), the study analyzed two additional independent replicas of 1 million unique cDNA reads from the same blood draw. Four age groups were formed from the donors: young (average about 17 years), middle-aged (less than 40), aged (about 68) and long-lived (less than 85). To avoid experimental bias, donors of different ages were spread randomly across the sequencing lanes. To track age-related changes in TCR beta repertoire diversity, the study relied on deep sequencing normalized with unique cDNA molecular identifiers. The investigation overall reported the following: Because profiling used bulk unsorted PBMCs, naive and antigen-experienced compartments could not be compared conclusively. As age increased, observed TCR beta diversity per million T cells dropped in a roughly linear way, and a significant reduction was already evident by age 40. Donor CMV infection status was unknown, potentially confounding age-related changes in expanded clonotypes. Estimates of total diversity based on one million sequenced T cells were considered lower bounds and underestimates. Observed TCR beta diversity correlated strongly with the percentage of naive T cells measured by flow cytometry. Compared with the aged group, the long-lived group had more naive CD4+ T cells, fewer expanded clones and increased TCR diversity, suggesting age selection.

To prepare the library, 5' RACE was applied. The reads were generated on an Illumina HiSeq 2500. A second about 7 to 11 cycle PCR used a sample-barcoded 5' primer and a J-beta primer mix. A template-switch 5' adaptor carrying 12 random nucleotides introduced a unique molecular identifier onto each TCR beta cDNA molecule. At least 2.5 million CDR3-containing paired-end reads were obtained from each sample. First-strand cDNA was synthesized from all RNA with the Mint cDNA synthesis kit, primed by a TRBC-specific oligonucleotide. Following uracil-DNA glycosylase treatment, all cDNA underwent a first 18-cycle PCR with the universal primers M1SS and BC2_uni_R. Processing in the source paper ran as follows. Normalization of each sample was performed by random selection of 1 million high-quality reads, each carrying a distinct molecular identifier. Instead of being binned into consensus sequences, reads with shared molecular identifiers were discarded. MiTCR, with a Q25 quality threshold and the strictest error-elimination algorithm, was used for CDR3 identification, clonotype clustering and error correction. A nonparametric unseen species model with Euler transformation was used to estimate lower-bound total TCR beta diversity. TCRdb handled the public reads itself, with Q25 trimming in fastp and clone calling in MiXCR, and kept productive beta chains. Each CDR3 protein gets just one entry, which takes the most common genes and DNA from the rows behind it. The V and J calls shown here were made by TCRdb, not taken from the authors' results. The sample table records fewer than 1,000,000 distinct CDR3 sequences; roughly 44% of these occur just once. The ten largest clones take up roughly 18% of the sample.

The TCR sequence derives from a man aged 55 to 69 in good health. Sequenced: blood.

The CDR3 region reads CASSPGRAYEQYF. The bases are TGTGCCAGCAGCCCGGGACGGGCCTACGAGCAGTACTTC. The receptor chain draws on TRBV5-1 and TRBJ2-7, with the D gene tentatively TRBD1 or TRBD2, based on 5 matching bases in each. According to the germline V gene, CDR1 reads SGHRS and CDR2 reads YFSETQ. Reading from cysteine to phenylalanine, the CDR3 counts 13 amino acids. Only the CDR3 DNA is retained, 39 bases long and in frame from the first base.